One and the same sample provided the 10 T cell receptor beta chains below, sequenced in a study of cytomegalovirus exposure and HLA in healthy donors. It was with 60 Vbeta and 13 Jbeta primers that the PCR ran. The data were produced by immunoSEQ multiplex PCR, yet TCRdb's version contains in-frame clones alone and is incomplete. This sample has over 45,000 clones, with roughly four fifths found just once. The sample was PBMCs. These receptors all come from a boy between 10 and 17 years old in good health and CMV-seropositive.

The V call is TRBV10-3, the J call TRBJ2-3; 7 nucleotides agree with TRBD2. Germline CDR1 and CDR2: ENHRY and SYGVKD. V lost 2 bases to trimming and J lost 4 bases; unmatched junction nucleotides: 3. The CDR3 runs to 14 residues. The DNA of the CDR3 is TGTGCCATCAGTGAGAGCGGGAACCCAGATACGCAGTATTTT. It yields the protein CAISESGNPDTQYF.

J is TRBJ1-2 and V is TRBV2, with D perhaps matching TRBD1 (6 bases). This CDR3 contains 16 residues. V gave up 6 bases and J gave up 4 bases, with 21 bases separating them. Germline CDR1 SNHLY, CDR2 FYNNEI. The CDR3 spells CASRSSPAGQFYGYTF. DNA of the CDR3: TGTGCCAGCAGGTCCTCCCCGGCCGGACAGTTCTATGGCTACACCTTC.

J is TRBJ2-7 and V is TRBV6-6; D perhaps matches TRBD1 (6 bases). CDR3 length equals 14 residues. The V end was cut by 5 bases, the J end by 2 bases, with 13 bases between. Per germline, CDR1 MNHNY and CDR2 SVGAGI (reference sequence). CDR3 DNA: TGTGCCAGCAGTGATAACAGGGCCCCCTACGAGCAGTACTTC. Its protein is CASSDNRAPYEQYF.

The rearrangement uses TRBV7-9 and TRBJ1-1, with D tentatively TRBD1 (5 bases). Trimming took 0 bases from V and 6 from J, leaving 8 bases between them. This CDR3 is built from 13 residues. Germline CDR1 is SEHNR and CDR2 is FQNEAQ (reference sequence). The CDR3 DNA follows: TGTGCCAGCAGCTTAGCTCAGGGTTCTGAAGCTTTCTTT. As protein: CASSLAQGSEAFF.

The DNA of the CDR3 is TGCGCCAGCAGCGCAAATACTCTCAGGGGCCCCAGCACAGATACGCAGTATTTT. It is translated as CASSANTLRGPSTDTQYF. This rearrangement joins TRBV5-1 to TRBJ2-3; tentative D call: TRBD1 (6 bases). Germline lookup yields CDR1 SGHRS and CDR2 YFSETQ. The CDR3 consists of 18 residues. Between the trimmed V and J ends, which lost 4 bases and 0 bases, there was a span of 21 bases.

The V and J genes are TRBV29-1 and TRBJ2-5; TRBD2 matches 11 bases. This CDR3 contains 14 residues. With V trimmed by 8 bases and J by 4 bases, 9 bases remained unmatched. The V gene's germline CDR1 is SQVTM and CDR2 ANQGSEA. The CDR3 spells CSLSGTSGTETQYF. The CDR3 DNA is TGCAGCCTTTCCGGGACTAGCGGAACAGAGACCCAGTACTTC.

V gene TRBV4-2 combines with J gene TRBJ2-5, with a tentative D call TRBD2 (6 bases). The V and J ends lost 0 bases and 1 base respectively, with 15 bases between them. Germline CDR1 reads LGHNA; CDR2 reads YNFKEQ. CDR3 length equals 17 residues. CDR3 residues: CASSQDPAGRGQETQYF. The DNA for the CDR3 is TGTGCCAGCAGCCAAGATCCCGCGGGGCGGGGCCAAGAGACCCAGTACTTC.

The rearrangement joins TRBV19 to TRBJ2-7, with 8 bases lining up with TRBD2. CDR1 is LNHDA, CDR2 SQIVND, per germline (reference sequence). V was clipped by 8 bases and J by 6 bases; unmatched bases: 12. The CDR3 contains 14 residues. CDR3 coding DNA: TGTGCCAGTGGCCCGGGACTAGGTTCAGTCGAGCAGTACTTC. Its translation: CASGPGLGSVEQYF.

The chain links TRBV5-6 to TRBJ2-2; TRBD2 might be the D (6 bases). This CDR3 is built from 16 residues. CDR1 and CDR2 from the germline V gene are SGHDT and YYEEEE. Trimming removed 0 bases at V and 0 bases at J, with 9 bases between. CDR3 sequence: CASSLEIAANTGELFF. In DNA, the CDR3 is TGTGCCAGCAGCTTGGAAATAGCGGCGAACACCGGGGAGCTGTTTTTT.

V usage is TRBV18 and J usage is TRBJ2-3; 10 nucleotides agree with TRBD1. In germline, CDR1 is KGHSH, CDR2 LQKENI. V dropped 4 bases and J dropped 4; count of bases not matched to a gene: 5. CDR3 length equals 15 residues. The DNA of the CDR3 is TGTGCCAGCTCACGACAGGGGGCAGGCCCAGATACGCAGTATTTT. Amino acids: CASSRQGAGPDTQYF.